Listed here are 26 T cell receptor beta chains from one sample, sequenced in a study of T and B cells in COVID-19 patients. Each TRB amplification used about 250-550 ng of genomic DNA from blood. Multiplex PCR with BIOMED2 TRB-A/B primer pools amplified TRB rearrangements. A single record per CDR3 protein comes from TCRdb applying MiXCR to the multiplex PCR reads. The repertoire has 6,000 or so distinct CDR3 sequences, around 26% of them found once; the top ten carry 12%. The sample was blood. The receptors shown here come from a human donor with active COVID-19.

The genes are TRBV29-1 and TRBJ2-2; TRBD1 agrees at 8 bases. The germline V gene has CDR1 SQVTM and CDR2 ANQGSEA. The CDR3 sequence is 12 residues long. The V and J ends lost 8 bases and 3 bases, in that order; junction bases with no gene match: 2. The CDR3 nucleotides are TGCAGCACGGGACAGGACACCGGGGAGCTGTTTTTT. Protein sequence: CSTGQDTGELFF.

This clonotype was recorded a few times. The chain employs TRBV4-2 and TRBJ2-1, with 9 bases lining up with TRBD2. V was pared by 4 bases and J by 5 bases, with 12 bases of the junction left unmatched. CDR3 length equals 17 residues. The germline V gene has CDR1 LGHNA and CDR2 YNFKEQ. The CDR3 sequence: CASSREGVAGAHNEQFF. Here the CDR3 DNA reads TGTGCCAGCAGCCGGGAAGGAGTAGCGGGAGCTCACAATGAGCAGTTCTTC.

The CDR3 reads CASSLGGVGETQYF. CDR3 DNA sequence: TGTGCCAGCAGCTTAGGGGGTGTCGGGGAGACCCAGTACTTC. This sequence joins TRBV7-2 and TRBJ2-5; D not resolved. The ends were cut back, 1 base at V and 5 bases at J, with 11 bases in the middle. This CDR3 is built from 14 residues. CDR1 is SGHTA, CDR2 FQGNSA, per germline.

This chain uses TRBV10-3 with TRBJ1-2; D remains ambiguous. V dropped 10 bases and J dropped 2 bases, with 17 bases sitting between them. The CDR3 contains 14 residues. Per germline, CDR1 ENHRY and CDR2 SYGVKD. This chain's CDR3 is CATLPSTPNYGYTF. CDR3 nucleotide sequence: TGTGCCACCCTTCCGTCAACCCCAAACTATGGCTACACCTTC.

In its sample, this clonotype is medium-sized. The genes are TRBV7-9 and TRBJ2-1, with D maybe TRBD2 (5 bases). The V and J ends lost 4 bases and 0 bases respectively, with 13 bases between them. The germline CDR1 and CDR2 sequences are SEHNR and FQNEAQ (reference sequence). The CDR3 runs to 16 residues. This chain's CDR3 is CASSSGGRPSYNEQFF. The CDR3 DNA sequence: TGTGCCAGCAGCTCGGGTGGGAGACCCTCCTACAATGAGCAGTTCTTC.

The CDR3 reads CSAARDIVFRETQYF. The CDR3 DNA follows: TGCAGTGCCGCCCGGGACATCGTTTTTAGGGAGACCCAGTACTTC. The chain recombines TRBV20-1 with TRBJ2-5, with a tentative D call TRBD1 (6 bases). Germline values: CDR1 DFQATT, CDR2 SNEGSKA (reference sequence). Trimming cost V 6 bases and J 5 bases, with 22 bases left between them. This CDR3 spans 15 amino acids.

This clonotype counts as medium-sized (0.01 to 0.1%). The chain uses TRBV19 and TRBJ1-3, with 10 bases that match TRBD1. The V and J ends lost 5 bases and 4 bases, in that order; junction bases with no gene match: 8. Germline V gene sequence: CDR1 LNHDA, CDR2 SQIVND (reference sequence). The CDR3 totals 16 residues. CDR3 residues: CASSPPRTGGGNTIYF. The CDR3 nucleotides are TGTGCCAGTAGTCCTCCACGGACAGGGGGAGGAAACACCATATATTTT.

A few counts support this clonotype. The V gene is TRBV20-1, the J gene TRBJ2-5; the match to TRBD1 covers 7 bases. V lost 1 base and J lost 9; bases outside the gene matches: 5. The CDR3 length is 12 residues. Per germline, CDR1 DFQATT and CDR2 SNEGSKA (reference sequence). CDR3 in amino acids: CSARGEGAPQYF. The CDR3 DNA follows: TGCAGTGCTAGAGGCGAGGGGGCCCCCCAGTACTTC.

This clonotype was detected only a few times. This chain connects TRBV10-3 to TRBJ2-3, with a tentative D call TRBD2 (5 bases). V lost 3 bases and J 4 bases, leaving 11 bases between the germline ends. The CDR3 has 14 residues. The germline gives CDR1 ENHRY, CDR2 SYGVKD. The CDR3 region is CAISDRGRADTQYF. The CDR3, as DNA: TGTGCCATCAGTGATCGTGGGAGAGCAGATACGCAGTATTTT.

The sample holds many counts of this clonotype. The rearrangement links TRBV6-2 or TRBV6-3 to TRBJ2-3; D call uncertain. The germline gives CDR1 MNHEY, CDR2 SVGEGT. V was trimmed by 2 bases and J by 5 bases, leaving 11 bases between them. The CDR3 has 14 residues. The CDR3 spells CASSYLSLGDTQYF. As DNA, the CDR3 is TGTGCCAGCAGTTACCTTTCTCTCGGAGATACGCAGTATTTT.

This clonotype was seen repeatedly, ten times or more. The J gene is TRBJ2-1, the V gene TRBV12-3 or TRBV12-4, with D unclear. V lost 1 base and J lost 6, with 7 bases in between. The CDR3 has 13 amino acids. CDR3 amino acids: CASSLGRINEQFF. CDR3 nucleotide sequence: TGTGCCAGCAGTTTAGGTCGGATCAATGAGCAGTTCTTC.

This clonotype rates as medium-sized. The chain employs TRBV27 and TRBJ2-5, with D hard to call. V lost 4 bases to trimming and J lost 4 bases, with 10 bases between them. The CDR3 is 13 residues long. Germline values: CDR1 MNHEY, CDR2 SMNVEV (reference sequence). Here the CDR3 DNA reads TGTGCCAGCAGTTCAGGCAGAAGAGAGACCCAGTACTTC. Its protein product is CASSSGRRETQYF.

This chain joins TRBV29-1 and TRBJ2-7, with 9 bases matching TRBD1. Trimming removed 0 bases from V and 7 bases from J; junction bases left unmatched: 13. The germline V gene encodes CDR1 SQVTM and CDR2 ANQGSEA. This CDR3 is built from 16 residues. The CDR3 coding sequence is TGCAGCGTTGAAGATCCCGGGACAGGGACACGGGGGGAGCAGTACTTC. Protein product: CSVEDPGTGTRGEQYF.

This clonotype is medium-sized (0.01 to 0.1%). CDR3 bases: TGTGCCACCTCCCCCTTTAAGCAGTACTTC. This codes for CATSPFKQYF. This sequence joins TRBV12-3 or TRBV12-4 and TRBJ2-7; D is ambiguous. This CDR3 region has 10 residues. Trimming pared 10 bases from V and 8 bases from J, leaving 12 bases between.

The chain is built from TRBV5-1 and TRBJ1-4; D is unresolved. Deletions cut 9 bases from V and 3 bases from J, with 15 bases between. Looked up from germline, CDR1 is SGHRS and CDR2 is YFSETQ. CDR3 length: 14 amino acids. For the CDR3, the DNA is TGCGCCACCCGGCAGCGGGCATCTAATGAAAAACTGTTTTTT. Translating gives CATRQRASNEKLFF.

This clonotype occurred a few times. The J gene is TRBJ2-3, the V gene TRBV4-2; the match to TRBD2 covers 10 bases. Trimming took 0 bases from V and 0 from J; bases not matched to a gene: 9. The length of the CDR3 is 19 residues. Per the germline V gene, CDR1 is LGHNA and CDR2 is YNFKEQ. The chain's CDR3 is CASSQDLTAGGPSTDTQYF. The CDR3 nucleotides are TGTGCCAGCAGCCAAGATCTTACAGCGGGAGGGCCAAGCACAGATACGCAGTATTTT.

The chain joins TRBV7-9 to TRBJ2-3; tentatively, D is TRBD2 (6 bases). V was cut by 5 bases and J by 3 bases, with 12 bases left in between. The CDR3 spans 14 residues. Germline V gene lookup returns CDR1 SEHNR and CDR2 FQNEAQ (reference sequence). CDR3 in amino acids: CASSLSGLTDTQYF. CDR3 DNA: TGTGCCAGCAGCCTTAGCGGACTTACAGATACGCAGTATTTT.

The chain links TRBV4-3 to TRBJ2-7, with 7 nucleotides matching TRBD1. This CDR3 is 13 amino acids long. Trimming cost V 8 bases and J 6 bases; bases outside gene matches: 10. Germline V gives CDR1 LGHNA, CDR2 YSLEER. CDR3 DNA sequence: TGCGCCAGCTCCTCAGAGGGGGCGGGCGAGCAGTACTTC. This gives the protein CASSSEGAGEQYF.

Sample share makes this clonotype medium-sized. V usage is TRBV15 and J usage is TRBJ2-5; TRBD1 matches 7 bases. With V trimmed by 1 base and J by 5 bases, 1 base remained unmatched. The germline V gene has CDR1 LNHNV and CDR2 YYDKDF (reference sequence). The CDR3 runs to 13 residues. CDR3 sequence reads: CATSRVQGETQYF. CDR3 coding DNA: TGTGCCACCAGCAGAGTACAGGGGGAGACCCAGTACTTC.

This clonotype was seen only a few times. The rearrangement uses TRBV5-4 and TRBJ2-7; D gene ambiguous. Germline V gene sequence: CDR1 SGHNT, CDR2 YYREEE (reference sequence). V lost 4 bases and J lost 4, with 12 bases in between. The CDR3 is 13 amino acids. CDR3 residues: CASSLGNTYEQYF. The CDR3 coding sequence is TGTGCCAGCAGCCTGGGGAATACTTACGAGCAGTACTTC. The full variable domain, in which reference TRBV5-4 and TRBJ2-7 provide the parts outside the CDR3, is ETGVTQSPTHLIKTRGQQVTLRCSSQSGHNTVSWYQQALGQGPQFIFQYYREEENGRGNFPPRFSGLQFPNYSSELNVNALELDDSALYLCASSLGNTYEQYFGPGTRLTVT.

The gene calls are TRBV5-5 and TRBJ1-5; unclear D gene. Germline assignment: CDR1 SGHKS and CDR2 YYEKEE (reference sequence). This CDR3 contains 13 residues. The V end lost 0 bases, the J end lost 6 bases, and 7 bases lay between the germline ends. CDR3 bases: TGTGCCAGCAGCTTGGGGTGGGGTCAGCCCCAGCATTTT. Translating it yields CASSLGWGQPQHF.

The rearrangement uses TRBV7-6 and TRBJ1-2; D is ambiguous. In germline, CDR1 is SGHVS, CDR2 FNYEAQ. This CDR3 region has 12 residues. V was shortened by 1 base and J by 6 bases, with 6 bases between the two germline ends. This chain's CDR3 is CASSLGADGYTF. Here the CDR3 DNA reads TGTGCCAGCAGCTTAGGGGCCGATGGCTACACCTTC.

This clonotype was detected a few times. The chain is built from TRBV5-4 and TRBJ2-5; 8 positions match TRBD1. V lost 2 bases, J lost 3 bases, and 9 bases stayed unmatched. CDR3 size: 16 residues. CDR1 and CDR2 from the germline V gene are SGHNT and YYREEE (reference sequence). CDR3 amino acids: CASSLRDRPSKETQYF. The CDR3 nucleotides are TGTGCCAGCAGCTTAAGGGACAGGCCGAGTAAAGAGACCCAGTACTTC.

By its share, this clonotype is medium-sized (0.01 to 0.1%). The V call is TRBV18, the J call TRBJ1-6; D remains ambiguous. Germline-derived CDR1 and CDR2 are KGHSH and LQKENI. This CDR3 spans 14 amino acids. Trimming cost V 1 base and J 7 bases, with 8 bases left between them. The CDR3 is CASSPQGGNSPLHF. Here the CDR3 DNA reads TGTGCCAGCTCACCACAGGGTGGAAATTCACCCCTCCACTTT. The variable domain in full, with the rest retrieved from reference TRBV18 and TRBJ1-6, is NAGVMQNPRHLVRRRGQEARLRCSPMKGHSHVYWYRQLPEEGLKFMVYLQKENIIDESGMPKERFSAEFPKEGPSILRIQQVVRGDSAAYFCASSPQGGNSPLHFGNGTRLTVT.

The CDR3 DNA reads TGCAGTGCTAGAGACTTGAGACAGAGGGTAGGTGAGCAGTTCTTC. Amino acids: CSARDLRQRVGEQFF. The V call is TRBV20-1, the J call TRBJ2-1; D is perhaps TRBD1 or TRBD2 (5 bases each). V lost 0 bases and J 9 bases, leaving 18 bases between the germline ends. Germline V gives CDR1 DFQATT, CDR2 SNEGSKA (reference sequence). This CDR3 region has 15 residues.

At least ten counts were recorded for this clonotype. The gene calls are TRBV12-3 or TRBV12-4 and TRBJ1-2; D call uncertain. V was shortened by 5 bases and J by 6 bases, with 13 bases between the two germline ends. The CDR3 contains 13 residues. The chain's CDR3 is CASSPGRFHGYTF. CDR3 DNA sequence: TGTGCCAGCAGTCCGGGGAGGTTTCATGGCTACACCTTC.